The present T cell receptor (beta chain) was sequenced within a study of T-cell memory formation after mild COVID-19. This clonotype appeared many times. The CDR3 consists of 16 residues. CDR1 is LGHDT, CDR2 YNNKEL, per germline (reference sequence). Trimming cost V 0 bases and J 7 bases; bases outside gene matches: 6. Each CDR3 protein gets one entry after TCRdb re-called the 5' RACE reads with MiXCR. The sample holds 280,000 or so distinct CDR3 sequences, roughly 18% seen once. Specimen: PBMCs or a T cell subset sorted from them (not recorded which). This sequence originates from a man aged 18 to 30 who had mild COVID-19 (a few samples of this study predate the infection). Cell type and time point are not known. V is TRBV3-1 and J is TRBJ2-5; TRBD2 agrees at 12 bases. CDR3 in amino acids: CASSQDLTSGGRTQYF. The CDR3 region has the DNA TGTGCCAGCAGCCAAGATCTTACTAGCGGGGGGCGGACCCAGTACTTC.